A selection of T cell receptor beta chains follows, all from one sample in a study of cytomegalovirus exposure and HLA in healthy donors. TCRdb's copy holds only in-frame clones and misses some; the assay was immunoSEQ multiplex PCR. This table holds about 120,000 clones, 80% to 90% found once. The specimen sequenced was PBMCs. The receptor set was obtained from a young woman in good health and CMV-seronegative. The CDR3 runs from the conserved cysteine through the conserved F or W. The order of the fields is J gene, clone size, D gene, V gene, CDR3 protein, CDR3 DNA. The D gene is left open where the match is weak. Rows may omit the clone size; those that give it use once, few, many or a size class.

j_gene: TRBJ2-5; abundance: -; d_gene: TRBD1; v_gene: TRBV5-1; CDR3aa: CASSTTGQQETQYF; CDR3nt: TGCGCCAGCAGCACGACGGGACAGCAAGAGACCCAGTACTTC
j_gene: TRBJ1-2; abundance: -; d_gene: TRBD1; v_gene: TRBV7-8; CDR3aa: CASSSPKGRGYGYTF; CDR3nt: TGTGCCAGCAGCTCCCCAAAGGGCAGGGGGTATGGCTACACCTTC
j_gene: TRBJ2-7; abundance: -; d_gene: TRBD1; v_gene: TRBV18; CDR3aa: CASSLGTGAHEQYF; CDR3nt: TGTGCCAGCTCACTCGGGACAGGGGCCCACGAGCAGTACTTC
j_gene: TRBJ1-1; abundance: -; d_gene: -; v_gene: TRBV6-5; CDR3aa: CATQQGNTEAFF; CDR3nt: TGTGCCACCCAACAGGGGAACACTGAAGCTTTCTTT
j_gene: TRBJ2-1; abundance: -; d_gene: -; v_gene: TRBV28; CDR3aa: CASSLTLDEQFF; CDR3nt: TGTGCCAGCAGTTTGACCCTAGATGAGCAGTTCTTC
j_gene: TRBJ2-7; abundance: -; d_gene: -; v_gene: TRBV23-1; CDR3aa: CASSQSGSGSYEQYF; CDR3nt: TGCGCCAGCAGTCAATCTGGGTCAGGGTCGTACGAGCAGTACTTC
j_gene: TRBJ1-5; abundance: -; d_gene: TRBD1; v_gene: TRBV30; CDR3aa: CAWSRDRTGGARQPQHF; CDR3nt: TGTGCCTGGAGTAGAGACAGGACAGGGGGCGCGAGACAGCCCCAGCATTTT
j_gene: TRBJ2-1; abundance: -; d_gene: -; v_gene: TRBV28; CDR3aa: CASSFERDKPSPLQQFF; CDR3nt: TGTGCCAGCAGTTTTGAGCGGGACAAGCCTTCTCCCCTTCAGCAGTTCTTC
j_gene: TRBJ2-6; abundance: -; d_gene: TRBD2; v_gene: TRBV27; CDR3aa: CASQRGGSGANVLTF; CDR3nt: TGTGCCAGCCAACGGGGGGGGAGTGGGGCCAACGTCCTGACTTTC
j_gene: TRBJ1-2; abundance: -; d_gene: TRBD1; v_gene: TRBV2; CDR3aa: CASRAGTDYGYTF; CDR3nt: TGTGCCAGCAGAGCCGGGACAGACTATGGCTACACCTTC
j_gene: TRBJ2-2; abundance: -; d_gene: -; v_gene: TRBV27; CDR3aa: CASTLMIGAGLFF; CDR3nt: TGTGCCAGCACCCTAATGATAGGGGCTGGGCTGTTTTTT
j_gene: TRBJ1-3; abundance: -; d_gene: -; v_gene: TRBV6-5; CDR3aa: CASTSSASGNTIYF; CDR3nt: TGTGCCAGCACCTCGAGCGCCTCTGGAAACACCATATATTTT
j_gene: TRBJ1-5; abundance: -; d_gene: -; v_gene: TRBV7-8; CDR3aa: CASSGRVGNQPQHF; CDR3nt: TGTGCCAGCAGCGGCAGGGTAGGCAATCAGCCCCAGCATTTT
j_gene: TRBJ2-1; abundance: -; d_gene: -; v_gene: TRBV7-2; CDR3aa: CASSTEGRAHNEQFF; CDR3nt: TGTGCCAGCAGCACGGAGGGCCGGGCCCACAATGAGCAGTTCTTC
j_gene: TRBJ1-1; abundance: once; d_gene: -; v_gene: TRBV5-1; CDR3aa: CASSFEGLGEAFF; CDR3nt: TGCGCCAGCAGCTTTGAGGGACTAGGTGAAGCTTTCTTT
j_gene: TRBJ1-6; abundance: -; d_gene: TRBD1; v_gene: TRBV7-2; CDR3aa: CASSRFTGVGNSPLHF; CDR3nt: TGTGCCAGCAGCCGTTTCACAGGGGTCGGCAATTCACCCCTCCACTTT
j_gene: TRBJ1-2; abundance: -; d_gene: -; v_gene: TRBV5-1; CDR3aa: CASSTGTGGGYTF; CDR3nt: TGCGCCAGCAGCACCGGGACGGGAGGTGGCTACACCTTC
j_gene: TRBJ1-4; abundance: -; d_gene: -; v_gene: TRBV11-2; CDR3aa: CASSLDRTTNEKLFF; CDR3nt: TGTGCCAGCAGCTTAGATAGAACAACTAATGAAAAACTGTTTTTT
j_gene: TRBJ2-2; abundance: -; d_gene: -; v_gene: TRBV14; CDR3aa: CASSQDAAGAHTGELFF; CDR3nt: TGTGCCAGCAGCCAAGATGCCGCAGGGGCGCACACCGGGGAGCTGTTTTTT
j_gene: TRBJ1-2; abundance: -; d_gene: -; v_gene: TRBV11-2; CDR3aa: CASSLVGGPGYTF; CDR3nt: TGTGCCAGCAGCTTAGTGGGGGGACCTGGCTACACCTTC
j_gene: TRBJ1-5; abundance: -; d_gene: -; v_gene: TRBV2; CDR3aa: CASSALGDQPQHF; CDR3nt: TGTGCCAGCAGTGCCCTAGGGGATCAGCCCCAGCATTTT
j_gene: TRBJ2-7; abundance: -; d_gene: TRBD1; v_gene: TRBV29-1; CDR3aa: CSVAETGYYEQYF; CDR3nt: TGCAGCGTTGCTGAGACAGGGTACTACGAGCAGTACTTC
j_gene: TRBJ1-3; abundance: few; d_gene: TRBD1; v_gene: TRBV2; CDR3aa: CASRDRGLGNTIYF; CDR3nt: TGTGCCAGCAGGGACAGGGGGCTTGGAAACACCATATATTTT
j_gene: TRBJ1-1; abundance: once; d_gene: -; v_gene: TRBV10-3; CDR3aa: CAISEEGATEAFF; CDR3nt: TGTGCCATCAGTGAGGAAGGGGCCACTGAAGCTTTCTTT
j_gene: TRBJ2-7; abundance: -; d_gene: TRBD2; v_gene: TRBV19; CDR3aa: CASRTSGSSYEQYF; CDR3nt: TGTGCCAGCAGGACTAGCGGGAGCTCCTACGAGCAGTACTTC
j_gene: TRBJ2-7; abundance: -; d_gene: -; v_gene: TRBV11-2; CDR3aa: CASRDSEGSYEQYF; CDR3nt: TGTGCCAGCAGGGACTCGGAAGGATCCTACGAGCAGTACTTC
j_gene: TRBJ1-2; abundance: -; d_gene: TRBD1; v_gene: TRBV6-6; CDR3aa: CASCDRGGNGYTF; CDR3nt: TGTGCCAGCTGCGACAGGGGAGGAAATGGCTACACCTTC
j_gene: TRBJ1-4; abundance: -; d_gene: -; v_gene: TRBV6-5; CDR3aa: CASSYQGANEKLFF; CDR3nt: TGTGCCAGCAGTTACCAGGGTGCTAATGAAAAACTGTTTTTT
j_gene: TRBJ2-7; abundance: -; d_gene: TRBD1; v_gene: TRBV6-5; CDR3aa: CASSYRAGGFGEQYF; CDR3nt: TGTGCCAGCAGTTACCGCGCAGGGGGATTCGGCGAGCAGTACTTC
j_gene: TRBJ2-1; abundance: once; d_gene: TRBD2; v_gene: TRBV7-6; CDR3aa: CASSSPRDGRESRSYNEQFF; CDR3nt: TGTGCCAGCAGCTCCCCCAGGGACGGGAGGGAATCCCGCTCCTACAATGAGCAGTTCTTC
j_gene: TRBJ1-2; abundance: -; d_gene: TRBD1; v_gene: TRBV6-5; CDR3aa: CASSYATGDPYGYTF; CDR3nt: TGTGCCAGCAGTTACGCGACAGGGGATCCATATGGCTACACCTTC
j_gene: TRBJ1-5; abundance: -; d_gene: -; v_gene: TRBV7-9; CDR3aa: CASSWGGGNQPQHF; CDR3nt: TGTGCCAGCAGCTGGGGGGGCGGAAATCAGCCCCAGCATTTT
j_gene: TRBJ1-2; abundance: few; d_gene: -; v_gene: TRBV29-1; CDR3aa: CSVEASSRYGYTF; CDR3nt: TGCAGCGTCGAGGCCTCGTCCCGCTATGGCTACACCTTC